This TCR beta chain was documented in a study of technical replicates of blood from four donors. Germline V lookup: CDR1 SGHTA, CDR2 FQGNSA. This CDR3 is 12 amino acids long. V was pared by 1 base and J by 9 bases, with 10 bases between. Using immunoSEQ multiplex PCR, the repertoire was profiled, and TCRdb retains in-frame clones only, with some absent. The profile shows tens of thousands of clones, about 96% of them singletons. This receptor was obtained from a human donor in good health. The chain uses TRBV7-2 and TRBJ2-7; the D gene is possibly TRBD2 (5 bases). Sequencing input: T cells isolated from PBMCs. This chain's CDR3 is CASSLGEGWQYF. As DNA, the CDR3 is TGTGCCAGCAGCTTAGGCGAGGGTTGGCAGTACTTC.